This T cell receptor beta chain stems from a study of CD8 T cells in ankylosing spondylitis. The V gene's germline CDR1 is MNHNS and CDR2 SASEGT. Between the trimmed V and J ends, which lost 6 bases and 5 bases, there was a span of 17 bases. This CDR3 has 15 amino acids. As the method for making TCR beta libraries, quantitative 5'-RACE with molecular barcodes was used. Via MiXCR, TCRdb re-called the 5' RACE reads, giving one row per CDR3 protein. The sample consists of some 700,000 distinct CDR3 sequences, under 20% of them appearing once. Study-level results: Prior work had noted some motif variants in reactive arthritis blood and synovial fluid. Disease-linked clones were CD8+ and relatively rare in peripheral blood. Typical of ankylosing spondylitis blood, it appeared, was a TCR beta motif of fewer than ten highly homologous variants. Clones linked to disease were reported to show significant enrichment in matched ankylosing spondylitis synovial fluid.

This clonotype was seen a few times. What it binds is not known. The sequenced sample was blood, either unsorted or a sorted T cell fraction (not recorded which). V gene TRBV6-1 combines with J gene TRBJ1-5, with a possible D match to TRBD1 (5 bases). This TCR was recovered from a male donor with ankylosing spondylitis. The CDR3 loop is CASSLRRGEHQPQHF. CDR3 DNA: TGTGCCAGCAGCTTGCGTAGGGGCGAGCATCAGCCCCAGCATTTT.